One sample yielded the 15 T cell receptor beta chains listed below, sequenced in a study of CD8+ T cells in alopecia areata. Once RNA had been extracted, it was reverse transcribed into cDNA to act as the sequencing template. Data came from immunoSEQ multiplex PCR; TCRdb stores just in-frame clones and leaves some out. Of 150,000 to 160,000 clones in the sample, 40% to 65% were seen once. This specimen was CD8+ T cells sorted from blood, taken at week 0. The source is a human donor with alopecia areata.

The genes are TRBV7-2 and TRBJ2-3; D possibly uses TRBD1 or TRBD2 (6 bases each). CDR3 size: 14 residues. Per the germline V gene, CDR1 is SGHTA and CDR2 is FQGNSA. V dropped 4 bases and J dropped 4 bases, with 12 bases sitting between them. The CDR3 sequence: CASSSLGGPDTQYF. The CDR3, as DNA: TGTGCCAGCAGCTCCCTCGGGGGCCCAGATACGCAGTATTTT.

The V and J genes are TRBV7-9 and TRBJ2-7; unclear D gene. This CDR3 spans 13 amino acids. Germline loops: CDR1 SEHNR, CDR2 FQNEAQ (reference sequence). The V end was cut by 5 bases, the J end by 4 bases, with 12 bases between. CDR3 sequence: CASSTDPKYEQYF. The CDR3 DNA sequence: TGTGCCAGCAGCACCGACCCCAAGTACGAGCAGTACTTC.

There are many counts of this clone. The chain has TRBV10-2 and TRBJ1-2; D gene unclear. This CDR3 is 13 amino acids long. V lost 6 bases to trimming and J lost 8 bases, with 16 bases between them. From germline, CDR1 is WSHSY and CDR2 SAAADI. The chain's CDR3 is CASREGQPGGYTF. The CDR3 DNA reads TGCGCCAGCAGAGAAGGGCAGCCGGGGGGCTACACCTTC.

This clone was recorded a few times. CDR3 nucleotide sequence: TGCAGCGTTGAAGGCCCGCCTGAAAAACTGTTTTTT. This sequence encodes CSVEGPPEKLFF. This chain joins TRBV29-1 and TRBJ1-4; D not resolved. The CDR3 has 12 amino acids. V gave up 1 base and J gave up 7 bases, with 7 bases separating them. Germline lookup yields CDR1 SQVTM and CDR2 ANQGSEA.

CDR3 DNA: TGTGCCAGCAGTGACAGGGCATACAATGAGCAGTTCTTC. As protein: CASSDRAYNEQFF. The chain recombines TRBV6-4 with TRBJ2-1; D is ambiguous. V lost 2 bases to trimming and J lost 4 bases, with 6 bases between them. CDR3 size: 13 residues. The germline gives CDR1 MRHNA, CDR2 SNTAGT.

This clone was seen once. The chain combines TRBV15 with TRBJ2-7, with D possibly being TRBD1 or TRBD2 (6 bases each). In germline, CDR1 is LNHNV, CDR2 YYDKDF (reference sequence). Trimming cost V 5 bases and J 2 bases, with 10 bases left between them. The CDR3 totals 13 residues. CDR3 sequence (DNA): TGTGCCACCAGCGGGGGGCTCCCCTACGAGCAGTACTTC. It specifies CATSGGLPYEQYF.

This chain links TRBV4-3 with TRBJ1-1; D is unclear. This CDR3 region has 15 residues. V was cut by 0 bases and J by 1 base, with 9 bases left in between. Germline V gene lookup returns CDR1 LGHNA and CDR2 YSLEER. For the CDR3, the DNA is TGCGCCAGCAGCCAAGATTGGCTTTCGAACACTGAAGCTTTCTTT. It codes for CASSQDWLSNTEAFF.

This clone turned up a few times. This chain joins TRBV7-3 and TRBJ2-1; D is tentatively TRBD1 or TRBD2 (5 bases each). With 4 bases removed from V and 8 bases from J, the gap between germline ends came to 15 bases. Germline CDR1 SGHTA, CDR2 FQGTGA. CDR3 length equals 14 residues. The CDR3 protein is CASSSGDPRDEQFF. CDR3 nucleotides: TGTGCCAGCAGCTCCGGGGACCCGCGAGATGAGCAGTTCTTC.

The V and J genes are TRBV30 and TRBJ1-1; D remains unclear. The V gene's germline CDR1 is GTSNPN and CDR2 SVGIG (reference sequence). Trimming left V 2 bases short and J 7 bases short, with 17 bases between. The length of the CDR3 is 14 residues. The CDR3 loop reads CAWSFTILGGEAFF. The CDR3 nucleotides are TGTGCCTGGAGTTTCACTATACTGGGAGGTGAAGCTTTCTTT.

This clone was seen more than once but under ten times. The chain joins TRBV7-3 to TRBJ2-7; 10 bases fit TRBD1. From germline, CDR1 is SGHTA and CDR2 FQGTGA. The CDR3 contains 14 residues. The junction had 6 bases not matched to a gene; V was cut back by 5 bases and J by 5 bases. CDR3 nucleotides: TGTGCCAGCAGCCCGTCGACAGGGGGCCACGAGCAGTACTTC. The encoded protein is CASSPSTGGHEQYF.

This clone came up a few times. The chain has TRBV4-3 and TRBJ2-3; TRBD1 is a possible D gene (5 bases). In germline, CDR1 is LGHNA, CDR2 YSLEER. The CDR3 loop spans 13 amino acids. Trimming took 4 bases from V and 2 from J, leaving 7 bases between them. CDR3 DNA: TGCGCCAGCAGCCTCAGGGACACAGATACGCAGTATTTT. It encodes CASSLRDTDTQYF.

J is TRBJ1-6 and V is TRBV27, with 7 bases that match TRBD1. This CDR3 has 18 residues. Losses at the gene ends were 3 bases for V and 7 bases for J; bases not matched to a gene: 15. CDR1 is MNHEY, CDR2 SMNVEV, per germline (reference sequence). CDR3 region: CASSFKISPTGNNSPLHF. The CDR3 DNA follows: TGTGCCAGCAGTTTTAAAATAAGTCCGACAGGGAACAATTCACCCCTCCACTTT.

The chain employs TRBV30 and TRBJ1-1, with 9 positions matching TRBD1. The length of the CDR3 is 13 residues. In germline, CDR1 is GTSNPN, CDR2 SVGIG (reference sequence). The J segment lost 4 bases and the V segment lost 2 bases, leaving 2 bases of the junction unmatched. CDR3 nucleotides: TGTGCCTGGAGTCGACAGGGGGGCACTGAAGCTTTCTTT. It specifies CAWSRQGGTEAFF.

The rearrangement joins TRBV9 to TRBJ2-2, with D tentatively TRBD1 (5 bases). Germline values: CDR1 SGDLS, CDR2 YYNGEE. The length of the CDR3 is 17 residues. V shed 2 bases and J shed 2 bases, with 16 bases lying between them. The CDR3 sequence is CASSVSQDRENTGELFF. The CDR3 DNA reads as TGTGCCAGCAGCGTCAGCCAAGACAGAGAAAACACCGGGGAGCTGTTTTTT. Complete variable domain (other parts from reference TRBV9 and TRBJ2-2): DSGVTQTPKHLITATGQRVTLRCSPRSGDLSVYWYQQSLDQGLQFLIQYYNGEERAKGNILERFSAQQFPDLHSELNLSSLELGDSALYFCASSVSQDRENTGELFFGEGSRLTVL.

This chain uses TRBV30 with TRBJ2-4; perhaps TRBD2 as D (6 bases). Trimming removed 2 bases at V and 1 base at J, with 15 bases between. The CDR3 is 16 amino acids. The V gene's germline CDR1 is GTSNPN and CDR2 SVGIG (reference sequence). CDR3 bases: TGTGCCTGGAGTTTTATGTCCGGAGGGGCCAAAAACATTCAGTACTTC. This encodes CAWSFMSGGAKNIQYF.